This T cell receptor (beta chain) was recorded in a study of identical twins. Study-wide points: Low generation probability was overrepresented in out-of-frame alpha sequences shared by twins.

Germline CDR1 and CDR2: SGHAT and FQNNGV. This CDR3 comprises 16 residues. With 4 bases removed from V and 0 bases from J, the gap between germline ends came to 12 bases. In the case of this clonotype: Its antigen remains unidentified.

TCRdb recomputed calls from the 5' RACE reads with MiXCR, one row per CDR3 protein. The sample contains 350,000 to 450,000 distinct CDR3 sequences, 18% of which appear only once. The chain combines TRBV11-2 with TRBJ1-4; D not certain. The specimen was naive T cells sorted from blood. The TCR originated in a man aged 45-60 years in good health. CDR3 bases: TGTGCCAGCAGCTCCCGCGCGGAGGCAACTAATGAAAAACTGTTTTTT. This translates into CASSSRAEATNEKLFF.